This T cell receptor beta chain was obtained from a study of blood T cell repertoires in COVID-19. The CDR3 totals 12 residues. Germline values: CDR1 SGHRS, CDR2 YFSETQ. Trimming shortened V by 7 bases and J by 6 bases, and 10 bases separated the two germline ends. Libraries were prepared by immunoSEQ multiplex PCR; TCRdb keeps only in-frame clonotypes and omits some of them. The data show nearly 90,000 clones, with roughly 88% seen just once and around 0.44% held by the top ten. The clonotype originates from a man between 60 and 75 years old with acute or convalescent COVID-19. The rearrangement links TRBV5-1 to TRBJ2-2, with a possible D match to TRBD2 (5 bases). Sequencing input: peripheral blood. CDR3 amino acids: CASLGGSGELFF. The CDR3 region has the DNA TGCGCCAGCCTAGGAGGTTCCGGGGAGCTGTTTTTT. Variable domain in full (rest from reference TRBV5-1 and TRBJ2-2): KAGVTQTPRYLIKTRGQQVTLSCSPISGHRSVSWYQQTPGQGLQFLFEYFSETQRNKGNFPGRFSGRQFSNSRSEMNVSTLELGDSALYLCASLGGSGELFFGEGSRLTVL.